This T cell receptor beta chain was obtained from a study of blood T cell repertoires in COVID-19. At the level of the study: Sites in the United States, Italy and Spain provided acute and convalescent COVID-19 samples. Sources were T cells, B-cell-depleted T cells, or PBMCs; the material itself was cDNA or gDNA.

Germline V gives CDR1 SGHKS, CDR2 YYEKEE (reference sequence). The CDR3 has 13 residues. Between the trimmed V and J ends, which lost 3 bases and 2 bases, there was a span of 8 bases. In the source study's methods: Estimated nucleated cell counts came from reference gene primer amplification. Sequencing used immunoSEQ multiplex PCR; TCRdb keeps in-frame clones, though not all of them. The D gene and trimming were derived from the DNA, and the V and J assignments and clone size from that table. The profile shows 150,000 or so clones, roughly 83% of them singletons. The source is a woman older than 75 with acute or convalescent COVID-19. Specimen: peripheral blood. The chain uses TRBV5-5 and TRBJ1-1; weak D call: TRBD1 (6 bases). The CDR3 DNA sequence: TGTGCCAGCAGCTGGACAGAAAACACTGAAGCTTTCTTT. This codes for CASSWTENTEAFF.